These 9 T cell receptor beta chains came from one sample sequenced in a study of blood T cell repertoires in COVID-19. Sequenced by immunoSEQ multiplex PCR; TCRdb stores in-frame clones only, minus some. Among roughly 520,000 clones listed, around 87% were seen once. Sequencing was performed on PBMCs or T cells enriched from blood (not recorded which). The receptor set was obtained from a woman between 40 and 50 years old who had recovered from COVID-19.

The V call is TRBV23-1, the J call TRBJ1-1, with 7 positions matching TRBD1. TRBV23-1 is sorted into the ORF group, with uncertain function. The CDR3 runs to 18 residues. V lost 3 bases to trimming and J lost 1 base; unmatched junction nucleotides: 14. CDR3 residues: CASSHPLSVGTENTEAFF. The CDR3 DNA sequence: TGCGCCAGCAGTCACCCGCTCTCAGTGGGGACAGAGAACACTGAAGCTTTCTTT.

This chain joins TRBV21-1 and TRBJ2-3; the table gives TRBD2 as D, unverified against the DNA. TRBV21-1 is assigned pseudogene status. The CDR3 has 17 amino acids. CDR3 region: CASSRGEARSSTDTQYF. The CDR3 DNA reads as TGTGCCAGCAGCCGAGGGGAGGCGCGGTCTAGCACAGATACGCAGTATTTT.

The chain carries TRBV7-2 and TRBJ1-4, with D perhaps TRBD1 (5 bases). Trimming left V 4 bases short and J 5 bases short, with 14 bases between. The CDR3 sequence is 15 residues long. Germline loops: CDR1 SGHTA, CDR2 FQGNSA. Here the CDR3 DNA reads TGTGCCAGCAGCTCGTACGACAGCTGGAATGAAAAACTGTTTTTT. As protein: CASSSYDSWNEKLFF.

This chain connects TRBV3-1 (or the pseudogene TRBV3-2) to TRBJ2-7, with 7 nucleotides matching TRBD1. CDR3 length: 13 amino acids. V trimming: 4 bases; J trimming: 6 bases; junction bases outside the gene matches: 6. Germline CDR1 reads LGHDT; CDR2 reads YNNKEL (reference sequence). The CDR3 spells CASSPATGLEQYF. The CDR3 bases are TGTGCCAGCAGCCCCGCGACAGGGCTCGAGCAGTACTTC.

This chain connects TRBV5-5 to TRBJ1-2; 9 bases agree with TRBD1. The CDR3 covers 15 residues. After removal of 5 bases from V and 13 bases from J, the junction contained 18 bases not matched to a gene. The germline CDR1 and CDR2 sequences are SGHKS and YYEKEE (reference sequence). CDR3 DNA: TGTGCCAGCAGTTCGGGGACAGGGAAGGTTGGAGGGTGCACCTTC. Protein: CASSSGTGKVGGCTF.

The J gene is TRBJ2-7, the V gene TRBV7-2, with 12 bases matching TRBD2. CDR3 length: 16 residues. Germline V CDR1 and CDR2: SGHTA, FQGNSA. Trimming cost V 5 bases and J 2 bases; bases outside gene matches: 7. The CDR3 region is CASSLSGLAGPYEQYF. The DNA of the CDR3 is TGTGCCAGCAGCCTATCCGGACTAGCGGGGCCCTACGAGCAGTACTTC.

This chain connects TRBV4-1 to TRBJ2-7; 10 bases agree with TRBD1. The V gene's germline CDR1 is MGHRA and CDR2 YSYEKL. Losses at the gene ends were 2 bases for V and 6 bases for J; bases not matched to a gene: 13. The CDR3 is made up of 17 amino acids. The CDR3 loop is CASSQHLRTGGKSEQYF. DNA of the CDR3: TGCGCCAGCAGCCAACACCTTCGGACAGGGGGAAAAAGCGAGCAGTACTTC.

V and J are TRBV6-2 or TRBV6-3 and TRBJ1-2, with 9 bases aligning to TRBD1. V gave up 6 bases and J gave up 9 bases; unmatched junction bases: 14. This CDR3 has 15 residues. Germline values: CDR1 MNHEY, CDR2 SVGEGT. This CDR3 is CASSRKGQGPLRYTF. The CDR3 DNA sequence: TGTGCCAGCAGCCGTAAGGGACAGGGACCCTTACGCTACACCTTC.

The rearrangement links TRBV18 to TRBJ2-7; TRBD2 aligns across 14 bases. This CDR3 region has 18 residues. With 6 bases clipped from V and 2 bases from J, the junction kept 12 bases outside the gene matches. Germline lookup yields CDR1 KGHSH and CDR2 LQKENI. The CDR3 sequence: CASSLEFMTSGRAYEQYF. As DNA, the CDR3 is TGTGCCAGCTCCCTTGAATTCATGACTAGCGGGAGGGCCTACGAGCAGTACTTC. Variable domain in full (rest from reference TRBV18 and TRBJ2-7): NAGVMQNPRHLVRRRGQEARLRCSPMKGHSHVYWYRQLPEEGLKFMVYLQKENIIDESGMPKERFSAEFPKEGPSILRIQQVVRGDSAAYFCASSLEFMTSGRAYEQYFGPGTRLTVT.